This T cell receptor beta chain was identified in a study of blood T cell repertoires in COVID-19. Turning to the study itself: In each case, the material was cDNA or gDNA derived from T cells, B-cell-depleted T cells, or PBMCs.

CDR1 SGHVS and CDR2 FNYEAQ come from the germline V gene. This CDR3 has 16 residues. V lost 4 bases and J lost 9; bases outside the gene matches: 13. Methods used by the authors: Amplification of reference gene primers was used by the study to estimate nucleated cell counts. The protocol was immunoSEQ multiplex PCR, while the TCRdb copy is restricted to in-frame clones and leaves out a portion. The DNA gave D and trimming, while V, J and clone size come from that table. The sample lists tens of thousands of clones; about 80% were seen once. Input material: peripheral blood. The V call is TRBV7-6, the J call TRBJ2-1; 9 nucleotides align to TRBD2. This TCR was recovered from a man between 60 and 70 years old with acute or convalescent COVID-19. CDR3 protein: CASSSIAGALRSEQFF. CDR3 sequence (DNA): TGTGCCAGCAGCTCCATAGCGGGGGCATTAAGGAGTGAGCAGTTCTTC.